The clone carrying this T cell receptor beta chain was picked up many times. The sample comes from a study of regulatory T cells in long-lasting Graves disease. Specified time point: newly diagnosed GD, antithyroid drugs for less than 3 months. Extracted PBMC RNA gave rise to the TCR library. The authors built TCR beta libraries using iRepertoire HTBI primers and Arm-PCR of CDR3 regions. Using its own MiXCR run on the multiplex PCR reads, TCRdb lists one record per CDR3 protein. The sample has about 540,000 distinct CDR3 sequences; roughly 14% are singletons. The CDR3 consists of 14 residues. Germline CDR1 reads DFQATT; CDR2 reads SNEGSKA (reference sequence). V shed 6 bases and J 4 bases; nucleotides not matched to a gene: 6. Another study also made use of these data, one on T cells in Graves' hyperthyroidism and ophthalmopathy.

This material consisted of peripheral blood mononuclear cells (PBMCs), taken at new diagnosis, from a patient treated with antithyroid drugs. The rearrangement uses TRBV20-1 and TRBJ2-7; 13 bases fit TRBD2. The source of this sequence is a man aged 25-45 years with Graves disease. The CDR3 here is CSARTSGSGYEQYF. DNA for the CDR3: TGCAGTGCCAGGACTAGCGGGAGCGGTTACGAGCAGTACTTC.